The 6 T cell receptor beta chains given below trace back to one sample, sequenced in a study of cytomegalovirus exposure and HLA in healthy donors. Amplification used 60 Vbeta primers and 13 Jbeta primers. The table came from immunoSEQ multiplex PCR; TCRdb's copy has only in-frame clones and leaves some out. The data hold 170,000 or so clones, with over 75% observed a single time. Sequencing used PBMCs. The receptor set was obtained from a man between 60 and 75 years old in good health and CMV-seronegative.

This clone appeared a few times. CDR3 region: CASSLYASTYGYTF. The CDR3 nucleotides are TGTGCCAGCAGCTTATATGCCAGTACATATGGCTACACCTTC. The chain recombines TRBV7-9 with TRBJ1-2, with unresolved D. From germline, CDR1 is SEHNR and CDR2 FQNEAQ (reference sequence). With 2 bases removed from V and 5 bases from J, the gap between germline ends came to 12 bases. The CDR3 sequence is 14 residues long.

The chain employs TRBV7-2 and TRBJ2-5, with TRBD1 matching over 7 bases. V trimming: 5 bases; J trimming: 5 bases; junction bases outside the gene matches: 14. CDR1 is SGHTA and CDR2 is FQGNSA in the germline V gene. This CDR3 comprises 16 residues. The CDR3 loop is CASSPMYRGDLETQYF. CDR3 DNA sequence: TGTGCCAGCAGCCCAATGTACAGGGGAGATCTGGAGACCCAGTACTTC.

V usage is TRBV4-2 and J usage is TRBJ1-2; no definite D call. V was cut by 0 bases and J by 8 bases, with 13 bases left in between. Germline CDR1 and CDR2: LGHNA and YNFKEQ. The CDR3 spans 14 residues. CDR3 sequence reads: CASSQDRRAGGYTF. For the CDR3, the DNA is TGTGCCAGCAGCCAAGATCGAAGGGCGGGCGGCTACACCTTC.

This sequence joins TRBV7-9 and TRBJ2-7; TRBD1 agrees at 11 bases. This CDR3 is built from 14 residues. V trimming: 5 bases; J trimming: 7 bases; junction bases outside the gene matches: 7. The germline CDR1 and CDR2 sequences are SEHNR and FQNEAQ (reference sequence). Written as DNA, the CDR3 is TGTGCCAGCAGCCACGGACAGGGGGCGCCTGAGCAGTACTTC. Protein: CASSHGQGAPEQYF.

The V and J genes are TRBV19 and TRBJ2-7; 9 bases are shared with TRBD1. The germline V gene has CDR1 LNHDA and CDR2 SQIVND (reference sequence). CDR3 length equals 15 residues. J lost 4 bases, V lost 5 bases, and 9 bases had no gene match. CDR3 DNA sequence: TGTGCCAGTAGTGCCGCGGGACAGGGACTTTACGAGCAGTACTTC. Its translation: CASSAAGQGLYEQYF.

This chain connects TRBV5-1 to TRBJ2-7; D remains ambiguous. CDR1 and CDR2 (germline): SGHRS, YFSETQ. The ends were cut back, 3 bases at V and 0 bases at J, with 4 bases in the middle. This CDR3 is built from 12 residues. As DNA, the CDR3 is TGCGCCAGCAGCTCGAGCTCCTACGAGCAGTACTTC. Translated, it gives CASSSSSYEQYF.